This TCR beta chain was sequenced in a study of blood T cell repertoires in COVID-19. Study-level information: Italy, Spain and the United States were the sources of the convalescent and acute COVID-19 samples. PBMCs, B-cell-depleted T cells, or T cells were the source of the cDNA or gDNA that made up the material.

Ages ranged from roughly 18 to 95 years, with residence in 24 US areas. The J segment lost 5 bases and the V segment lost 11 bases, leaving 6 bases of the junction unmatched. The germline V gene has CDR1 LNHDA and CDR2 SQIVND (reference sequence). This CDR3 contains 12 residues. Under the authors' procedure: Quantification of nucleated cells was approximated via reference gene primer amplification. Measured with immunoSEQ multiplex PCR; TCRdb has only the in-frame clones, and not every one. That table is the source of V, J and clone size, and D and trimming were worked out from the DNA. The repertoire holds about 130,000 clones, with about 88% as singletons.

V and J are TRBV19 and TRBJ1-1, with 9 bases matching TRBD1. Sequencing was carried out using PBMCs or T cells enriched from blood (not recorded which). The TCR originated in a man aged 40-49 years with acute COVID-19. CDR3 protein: CACDRGLTEAFF. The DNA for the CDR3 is TGTGCCTGCGACAGGGGGTTGACTGAAGCTTTCTTT. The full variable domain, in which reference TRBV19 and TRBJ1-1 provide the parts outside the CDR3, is DGGITQSPKYLFRKEGQNVTLSCEQNLNHDAMYWYRQDPGQGLRLIYYSQIVNDFQKGDIAEGYSVSREKKESFPLTVTSAQKNPTAFYLCACDRGLTEAFFGQGTRLTVV.